The rows below give T cell receptor beta chains drawn from one sample of a study of blood T cell repertoires in COVID-19. Assay: immunoSEQ multiplex PCR; the TCRdb copy retains only in-frame clones and omits some. The data hold 19,000 or so clones, with around four fifths observed a single time. Material: peripheral blood. These TCRs come from a human donor in a cohort sampled during active COVID-19. CDR3s include the opening cysteine and the closing phenylalanine or tryptophan. D genes are given only for firm matches. Only part of the rows carry a size: once, few, many, or a class if the clone is expanded.

v_gene	d_gene	abundance	j_gene	CDR3nt	CDR3aa
TRBV6-2/TRBV6-3	TRBD2	few	TRBJ2-2	TGTGCCAGCAGTAAACACCCGACTAGCGGGTACACCGGGGAGCTGTTTTTT	CASSKHPTSGYTGELFF
TRBV5-1	TRBD1	NA	TRBJ1-5	TGCGCCAGCAGCTTGGACGGGGGACAGAATCAGCCCCAGCATTTT	CASSLDGGQNQPQHF
TRBV5-6	TRBD2	NA	TRBJ2-5	TGTGCCAGCAGCCCCGGACTAGCGGGTGGTCGCCAGACCCAGTACTTC	CASSPGLAGGRQTQYF
TRBV3-1/TRBV3-2	NA	NA	TRBJ2-7	TGTGCCAGCAGCTTCAGGGCTGCGGCCGGCGAGCAGTACTTC	CASSFRAAAGEQYF
TRBV6-2/TRBV6-3	NA	NA	TRBJ2-7	TGTGCCAGCAGTTACAAGCAGGGGTACGAGCAGTACTTC	CASSYKQGYEQYF
TRBV6-5	NA	once	TRBJ1-1	TGTGCCAGTAAGGAGAGAAGGGAGAGCACTGAAGCTTTCTTT	CASKERRESTEAFF
TRBV7-9	TRBD1	once	TRBJ1-1	TGTGCCAGCAGCTTAGCGCAGGGGGGCTGGGACACTGAAGCTTTCTTT	CASSLAQGGWDTEAFF
TRBV25-1	NA	NA	TRBJ1-1	TGTGCCAGCACTCGACAGTTGAACACTGAAGCTTTCTTT	CASTRQLNTEAFF
TRBV4-1	NA	NA	TRBJ1-3	TGCGCCAGCAGCCAAGATTTGGGCCCTGCCCTAAGGGGAAACACCATATATTTT	CASSQDLGPALRGNTIYF
TRBV3-1/TRBV3-2	TRBD2	once	TRBJ2-5	TGTGCCAGCAGTCCTAGCGGGGTGCTACAAGAGACCCAGTACTTC	CASSPSGVLQETQYF
TRBV4-1	NA	NA	TRBJ2-7	TGCGCCAGCAGCCAAGATACAAGCTACGAGCAGTACTTC	CASSQDTSYEQYF
TRBV7-9	TRBD1	NA	TRBJ2-2	TGTGCCAGCAGGGGACAGGGACACACCGGGGAGCTGTTTTTT	CASRGQGHTGELFF
TRBV6-5	NA	NA	TRBJ2-7	TGTGCCAGCAGGTATTATGCGGCCTACGAGCAGTACTTC	CASRYYAAYEQYF
TRBV5-4	NA	few	TRBJ1-1	TGTGCCAGCAGCCCGAGTCCGAATGGGAACACTGAAGCTTTCTTT	CASSPSPNGNTEAFF
TRBV2	NA	NA	TRBJ1-1	TGTGCCAGCAGCCCCGAGGGCAAAGCTTTCTTT	CASSPEGKAFF
TRBV4-1	NA	few	TRBJ2-7	TGCGCCAGCAGCCAAGGTTTGACAGGGACTGGCGAGCAGTACTTC	CASSQGLTGTGEQYF
TRBV6-1	NA	NA	TRBJ2-7	TGTGCCAGCAGTGAAGCGCGCTTGCGCGAGCAGTACTTC	CASSEARLREQYF
TRBV5-6	TRBD1	NA	TRBJ2-7	TGTGCCAGCAGCTTGGCAAGGGGGCCTCAACCTTCCTACGAGCAGTACTTC	CASSLARGPQPSYEQYF
TRBV5-4	NA	NA	TRBJ1-1	TGTGCCAGCAGCTTGGGAGTAATGAACACTGAAGCTTTCTTT	CASSLGVMNTEAFF
TRBV7-2	TRBD1	NA	TRBJ1-1	TGTGCCAGCAGCTTGGATAGAGACAGGGTAGGGACTGAAGCTTTCTTT	CASSLDRDRVGTEAFF
TRBV7-2	NA	NA	TRBJ1-5	TGTGCCAGCAGCGCCGAGCTCAATCAGCCCCAGCATTTT	CASSAELNQPQHF
TRBV19	TRBD1	NA	TRBJ2-7	TGTGCCAGTACCCCGGGACAGCACTCCTACGAGCAGTACTTC	CASTPGQHSYEQYF
TRBV5-1	NA	NA	TRBJ2-2	TGCGCCAGCAGCTTGGACAGGGTCGACACCGGGGAGCTGTTTTTT	CASSLDRVDTGELFF
TRBV18	NA	NA	TRBJ1-1	TGTGCCAGCTCAACTAACAGGGAAACTGAAGCTTTCTTT	CASSTNRETEAFF
TRBV11-2	TRBD1	NA	TRBJ2-7	TGTGCCAGCGGACGCCAGGGGGAGAGCGAGCAGTACTTC	CASGRQGESEQYF
TRBV2	NA	NA	TRBJ2-1	TGTGCCAGCATCAAGGACAGCCTCTTCGCAGAGCAGTTCTTC	CASIKDSLFAEQFF
TRBV19	NA	NA	TRBJ2-2	TGTGCCAGTAGTATAGGGGGCGCAGCCACCGGGGAGCTGTTTTTT	CASSIGGAATGELFF
TRBV11-2	TRBD1	NA	TRBJ1-6	TGTGCCAGCAGCTTAACCAGGGGGAGTTCACCCCTCCACTTT	CASSLTRGSSPLHF
TRBV10-3	NA	NA	TRBJ2-5	TGTGCCATCAGCCAGAAAGAGACCCAGTACTTC	CAISQKETQYF
TRBV6-5	TRBD1	once	TRBJ2-7	TGTGCCAGTATTGGACAGGGGAGGTCCTACGAGCAGTACTTC	CASIGQGRSYEQYF
TRBV29-1	NA	NA	TRBJ2-1	TGCAGCGTTGAAGACCTCGGGTCAGAGCAGTTCTTC	CSVEDLGSEQFF
TRBV18	NA	few	TRBJ2-3	TGTGCCAGCTCACCACCCCGCGGTACGGGTAGAGCTTCAGATACGCAGTATTTT	CASSPPRGTGRASDTQYF
TRBV28	NA	NA	TRBJ2-2	TGTGCCAGCAGTTTACTTTACGCGGGGAACACCGGGGAGCTGTTTTTT	CASSLLYAGNTGELFF
TRBV7-3	TRBD1	NA	TRBJ1-1	TGTGCCAGCAGCAAACAGATCCGGACAGGGGCGAACACTGAAGCTTTCTTT	CASSKQIRTGANTEAFF
TRBV6-2/TRBV6-3	NA	NA	TRBJ2-7	TGTGCCAGCAGTTATAGCATCGCGGCGGGATTACCTTCCTACGAGCAGTACTTC	CASSYSIAAGLPSYEQYF
TRBV5-1	TRBD2	NA	TRBJ2-6	TGCGCCAGCAGAAACCAGGGAGGGGCTGGGGCCAACGTCCTGACTTTC	CASRNQGGAGANVLTF
TRBV19	NA	NA	TRBJ1-3	TGTGCCAGTAGTCGGGGAGAGACTGGAAACACCATATATTTT	CASSRGETGNTIYF
TRBV29-1	TRBD1	NA	TRBJ2-5	TGCAGCGTTAATCCGACAGGGCGACAAGAGACCCAGTACTTC	CSVNPTGRQETQYF
TRBV6-1	NA	once	TRBJ2-7	TGTGCCAGCAGTGATTTACTACAGGGTTCCGAGCAGTACTTC	CASSDLLQGSEQYF
TRBV5-1	TRBD1	NA	TRBJ2-5	TGCGCCAGCAGCTCCCCACCCGACAGGGCACTACAAGAGACCCAGTACTTC	CASSSPPDRALQETQYF
TRBV7-2	NA	NA	TRBJ1-2	TGTGCCAGCAGCTCTTATGGGGGGTGGACTTATGGCTACACCTTC	CASSSYGGWTYGYTF
TRBV5-4	TRBD1	NA	TRBJ1-1	TGTGCCAGCAGCGGGGAAGGGACAGGGGTAAGTCGGACTGAAGCTTTCTTT	CASSGEGTGVSRTEAFF
TRBV5-4	TRBD2	NA	TRBJ2-3	TGTGCCAGCAGATCCATAGCGGGGGGGCTAGCAGATACGCAGTATTTT	CASRSIAGGLADTQYF
TRBV2	TRBD1	NA	TRBJ2-7	TGTGCCAGCAGCCGGCAGACAGGGGAGAGATACGAGCAGTACTTC	CASSRQTGERYEQYF
TRBV11-1	NA	NA	TRBJ1-1	TGTGCCAGCAGCTTGCGGGCCAGACCCGAAGCTTTCTTT	CASSLRARPEAFF
TRBV4-2	NA	NA	TRBJ1-5	TGTGCCAGCAGCCAAGAACAGGGCAGCAATCAGCCCCAGCATTTT	CASSQEQGSNQPQHF
TRBV4-2	TRBD2	NA	TRBJ2-1	TGTGCCAGCAGCCCAAAGGGGCTAACGGGGGGAATACATGAGCAGTTCTTC	CASSPKGLTGGIHEQFF
TRBV9	TRBD1	NA	TRBJ1-1	TGTGCCAGCAGCCCCCGACAGGGTGGCACTGAAGCTTTCTTT	CASSPRQGGTEAFF
TRBV6-5	TRBD2	NA	TRBJ2-1	TGTGCCAGCAGTCGAGCGGGGGTGTACAATGAGCAGTTCTTC	CASSRAGVYNEQFF
TRBV4-1	NA	NA	TRBJ1-3	TGCGCCAGCAGCCAAGATACGGGTTACTCTGGAAACACCATATATTTT	CASSQDTGYSGNTIYF
TRBV11-3	TRBD2	NA	TRBJ2-3	TGTGCCAGCAGCCTAGCGGGGAACACAGATACGCAGTATTTT	CASSLAGNTDTQYF
TRBV6-4	NA	NA	TRBJ2-3	TGTGCCAGCAGTGACGCGGCCGGTAGAGTAGATACGCAGTATTTT	CASSDAAGRVDTQYF
TRBV24-1	NA	few	TRBJ1-5	TGTGCCACCAGTGAGGGACGGGAGGGGCTGAATCAGCCCCAGCATTTT	CATSEGREGLNQPQHF
TRBV9	NA	NA	TRBJ2-2	TGTGCCAGCAGCGTAGACATCACCGGGGAGCTGTTTTTT	CASSVDITGELFF
TRBV12-5	TRBD1	NA	TRBJ2-7	TGTGCTAGTGGTTTGGGACAGGGGGCCGGCGAGCAGTACTTC	CASGLGQGAGEQYF
TRBV9	NA	NA	TRBJ1-1	TGTGCCAGCAGCGTAGCTCTAAGGAACACTGAAGCTTTCTTT	CASSVALRNTEAFF